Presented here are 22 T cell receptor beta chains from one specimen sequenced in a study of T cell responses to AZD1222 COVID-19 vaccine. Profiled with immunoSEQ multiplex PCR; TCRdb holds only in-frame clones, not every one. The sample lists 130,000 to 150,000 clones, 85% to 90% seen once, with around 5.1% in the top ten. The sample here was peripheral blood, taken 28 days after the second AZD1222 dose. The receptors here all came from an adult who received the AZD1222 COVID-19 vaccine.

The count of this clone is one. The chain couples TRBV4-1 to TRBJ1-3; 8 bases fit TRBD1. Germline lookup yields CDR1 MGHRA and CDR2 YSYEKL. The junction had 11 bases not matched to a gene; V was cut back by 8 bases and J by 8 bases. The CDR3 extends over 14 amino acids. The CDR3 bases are TGCGCCAGCTCCCAACCGGGACAGGCATACACCATATATTTT. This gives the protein CASSQPGQAYTIYF.

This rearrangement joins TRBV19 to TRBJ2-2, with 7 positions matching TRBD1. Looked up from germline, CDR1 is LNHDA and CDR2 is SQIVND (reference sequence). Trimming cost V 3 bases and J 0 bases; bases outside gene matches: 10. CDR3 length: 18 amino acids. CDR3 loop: CASSIEGQPLANTGELFF. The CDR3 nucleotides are TGTGCCAGTAGTATCGAGGGACAGCCCCTGGCGAACACCGGGGAGCTGTTTTTT. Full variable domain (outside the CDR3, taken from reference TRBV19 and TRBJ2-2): DGGITQSPKYLFRKEGQNVTLSCEQNLNHDAMYWYRQDPGQGLRLIYYSQIVNDFQKGDIAEGYSVSREKKESFPLTVTSAQKNPTAFYLCASSIEGQPLANTGELFFGEGSRLTVL.

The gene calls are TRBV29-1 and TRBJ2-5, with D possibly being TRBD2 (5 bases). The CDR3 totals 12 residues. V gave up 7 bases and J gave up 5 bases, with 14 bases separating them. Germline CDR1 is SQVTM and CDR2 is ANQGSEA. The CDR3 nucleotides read TGCAGCGCCCTCGGCGGCGGGGAGACCCAGTACTTC. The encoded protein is CSALGGGETQYF.

The CDR3 reads CASTYTGELFF. The CDR3 DNA follows: TGTGCCAGCACGTACACCGGGGAGCTGTTTTTT. The chain links TRBV5-4 to TRBJ2-2; no firm D call. Germline V gives CDR1 SGHNT, CDR2 YYREEE (reference sequence). CDR3 length equals 11 residues. The V end was cut by 6 bases, the J end by 3 bases, with 3 bases between.

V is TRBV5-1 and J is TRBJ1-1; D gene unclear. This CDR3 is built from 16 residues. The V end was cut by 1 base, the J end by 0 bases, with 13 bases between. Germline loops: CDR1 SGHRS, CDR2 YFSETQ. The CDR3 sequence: CASSLLPRQMNTEAFF. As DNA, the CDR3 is TGCGCCAGCAGCTTGCTTCCGAGACAAATGAACACTGAAGCTTTCTTT.

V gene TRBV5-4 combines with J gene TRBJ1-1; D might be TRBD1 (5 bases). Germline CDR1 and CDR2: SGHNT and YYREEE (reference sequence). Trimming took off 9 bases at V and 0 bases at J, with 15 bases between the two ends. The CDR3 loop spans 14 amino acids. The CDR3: CAIWSQGLNTEAFF. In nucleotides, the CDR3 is TGTGCCATCTGGTCCCAGGGTCTGAACACTGAAGCTTTCTTT.

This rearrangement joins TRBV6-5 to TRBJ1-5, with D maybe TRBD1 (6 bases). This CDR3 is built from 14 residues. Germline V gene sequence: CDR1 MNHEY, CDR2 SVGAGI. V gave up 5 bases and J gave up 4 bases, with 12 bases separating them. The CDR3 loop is CASSKQGWNQPQHF. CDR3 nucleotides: TGTGCCAGCAGTAAACAGGGTTGGAATCAGCCCCAGCATTTT.

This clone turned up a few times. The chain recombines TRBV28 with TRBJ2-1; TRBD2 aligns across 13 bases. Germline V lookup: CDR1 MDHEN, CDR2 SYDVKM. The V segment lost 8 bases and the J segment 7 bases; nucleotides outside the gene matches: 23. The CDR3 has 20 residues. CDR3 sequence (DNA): TGTGCCAGCTATCCTGGATTGAGACTAGCGGGGGGATCGTTCGGGAATGAGCAGTTCTTC. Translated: CASYPGLRLAGGSFGNEQFF.

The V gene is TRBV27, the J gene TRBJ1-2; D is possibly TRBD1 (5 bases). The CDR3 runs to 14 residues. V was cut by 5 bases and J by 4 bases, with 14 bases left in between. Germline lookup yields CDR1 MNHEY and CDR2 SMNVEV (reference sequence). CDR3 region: CASSPEGLRYGYTF. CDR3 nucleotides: TGTGCCAGCAGTCCCGAGGGGCTCCGCTATGGCTACACCTTC.

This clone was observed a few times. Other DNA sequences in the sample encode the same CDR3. The CDR3 spells CASSLLAGGTDTQYF. The DNA of the CDR3 is TGTGCCAGCTCACTACTAGCGGGCGGCACAGATACGCAGTATTTT. V and J are TRBV18 and TRBJ2-3, with 9 bases matching TRBD2. Germline V CDR1 and CDR2: KGHSH, LQKENI. This CDR3 has 15 residues. V was pared by 4 bases and J by 1 base, with 3 bases of the junction left unmatched.

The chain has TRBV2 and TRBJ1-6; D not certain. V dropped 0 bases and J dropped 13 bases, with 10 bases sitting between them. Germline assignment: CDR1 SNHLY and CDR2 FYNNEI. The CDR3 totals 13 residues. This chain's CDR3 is CASSEALQAPLHF. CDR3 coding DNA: TGTGCCAGCAGTGAAGCGCTTCAGGCGCCCCTCCACTTT.

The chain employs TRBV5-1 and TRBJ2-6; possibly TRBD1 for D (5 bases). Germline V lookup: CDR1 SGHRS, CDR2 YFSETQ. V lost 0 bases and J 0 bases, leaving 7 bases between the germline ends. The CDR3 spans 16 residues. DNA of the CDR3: TGCGCCAGCAGCTTGGACAGGCTCTCTGGGGCCAACGTCCTGACTTTC. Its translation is CASSLDRLSGANVLTF.

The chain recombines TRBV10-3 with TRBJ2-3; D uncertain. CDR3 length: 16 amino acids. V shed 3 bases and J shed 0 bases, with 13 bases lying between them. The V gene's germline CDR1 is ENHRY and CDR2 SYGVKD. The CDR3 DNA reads TGTGCCATCAGTGACGGTAGGCTGCTTAGCACAGATACGCAGTATTTT. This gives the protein CAISDGRLLSTDTQYF.

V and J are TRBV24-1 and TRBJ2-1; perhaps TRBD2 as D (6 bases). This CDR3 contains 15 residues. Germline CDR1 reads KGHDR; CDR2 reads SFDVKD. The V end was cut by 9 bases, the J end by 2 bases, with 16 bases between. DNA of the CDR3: TGTGCCACCCCCTGGCCGGGAGACACCTACAATGAGCAGTTCTTC. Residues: CATPWPGDTYNEQFF.

CDR3 sequence reads: CASSKTLAGAYEQYF. CDR3 in DNA: TGTGCCAGCAGCAAAACCCTAGCGGGAGCCTACGAGCAGTACTTC. This chain links TRBV6-5 with TRBJ2-7, with 10 bases fitting TRBD2. The junction had 7 bases not matched to a gene; V was cut back by 6 bases and J by 2 bases. In germline, CDR1 is MNHEY, CDR2 SVGAGI. The CDR3 covers 15 residues.

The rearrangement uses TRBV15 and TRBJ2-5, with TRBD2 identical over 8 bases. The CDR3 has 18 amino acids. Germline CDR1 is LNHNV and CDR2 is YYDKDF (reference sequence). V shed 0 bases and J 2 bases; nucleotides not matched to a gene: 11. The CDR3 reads CATSRDLGGARGQETQYF. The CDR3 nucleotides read TGTGCCACCAGCAGAGATCTCGGGGGGGCCCGGGGACAAGAGACCCAGTACTTC.

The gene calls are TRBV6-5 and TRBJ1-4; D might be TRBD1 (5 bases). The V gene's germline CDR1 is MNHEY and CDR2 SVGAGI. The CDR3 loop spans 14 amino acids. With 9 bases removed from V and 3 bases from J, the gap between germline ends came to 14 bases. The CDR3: CASLQTVPNEKLFF. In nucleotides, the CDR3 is TGTGCCAGTCTCCAGACAGTGCCTAATGAAAAACTGTTTTTT.

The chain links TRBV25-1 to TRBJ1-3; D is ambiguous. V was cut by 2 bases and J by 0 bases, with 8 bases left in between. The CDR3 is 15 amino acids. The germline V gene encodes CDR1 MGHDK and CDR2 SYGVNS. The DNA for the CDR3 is TGTGCCAGCAGTGAAGGACGAAGCTCTGGAAACACCATATATTTT. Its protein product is CASSEGRSSGNTIYF.

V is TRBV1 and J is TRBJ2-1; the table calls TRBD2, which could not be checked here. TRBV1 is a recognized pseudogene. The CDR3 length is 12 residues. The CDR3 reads CTSWLEPHEQFF. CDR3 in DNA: TGCACCAGCTGGCTAGAACCCCATGAGCAGTTCTTC.

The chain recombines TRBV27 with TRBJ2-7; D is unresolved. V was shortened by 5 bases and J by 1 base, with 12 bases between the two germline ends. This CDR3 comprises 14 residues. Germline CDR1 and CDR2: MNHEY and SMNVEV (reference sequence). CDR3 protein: CASSPIRASYEQYF. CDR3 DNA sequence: TGTGCCAGCAGTCCGATCCGGGCTTCCTACGAGCAGTACTTC.

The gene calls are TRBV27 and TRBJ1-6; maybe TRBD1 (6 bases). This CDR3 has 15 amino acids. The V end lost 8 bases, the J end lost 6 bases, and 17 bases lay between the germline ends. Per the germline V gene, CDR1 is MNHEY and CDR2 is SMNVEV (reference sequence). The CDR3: CASCRLGGGNSPLHF. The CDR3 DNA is TGTGCCAGCTGCCGCCTAGGGGGTGGTAATTCACCCCTCCACTTT.

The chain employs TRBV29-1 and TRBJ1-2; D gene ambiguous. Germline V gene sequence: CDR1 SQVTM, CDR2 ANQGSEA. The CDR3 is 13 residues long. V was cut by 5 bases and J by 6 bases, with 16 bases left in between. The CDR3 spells CSVYGGEADGYTF. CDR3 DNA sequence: TGCAGCGTTTACGGCGGAGAAGCCGATGGCTACACCTTC. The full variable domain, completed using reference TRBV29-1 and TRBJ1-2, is SAVISQKPSRDICQRGTSLTIQCQVDSQVTMMFWYRQQPGQSLTLIATANQGSEATYESGFVIDKFPISRPNLTFSTLTVSNMSPEDSSIYLCSVYGGEADGYTFGSGTRLTVV.